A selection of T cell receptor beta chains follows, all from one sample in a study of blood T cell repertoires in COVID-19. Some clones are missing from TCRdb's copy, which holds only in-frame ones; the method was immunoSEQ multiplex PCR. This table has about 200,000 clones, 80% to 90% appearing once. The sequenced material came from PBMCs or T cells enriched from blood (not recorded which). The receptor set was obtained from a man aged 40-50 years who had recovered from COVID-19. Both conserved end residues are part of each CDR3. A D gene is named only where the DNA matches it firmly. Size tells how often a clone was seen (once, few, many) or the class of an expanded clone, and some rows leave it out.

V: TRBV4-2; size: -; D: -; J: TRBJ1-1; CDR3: CASRSGGGEDEAFF; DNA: TGTGCCAGCAGGTCCGGTGGGGGGGAGGATGAAGCTTTCTTT
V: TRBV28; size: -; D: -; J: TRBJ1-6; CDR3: CASSPYLTNSPLHF; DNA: TGTGCCAGCAGCCCTTATCTGACAAATTCACCCCTCCACTTT
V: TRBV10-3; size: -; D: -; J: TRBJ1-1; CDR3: CAISLTGNTEAFF; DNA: TGTGCCATCAGCCTGACAGGGAACACTGAAGCTTTCTTT
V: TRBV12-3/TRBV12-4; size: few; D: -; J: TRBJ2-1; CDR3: CASSFTTGEQFF; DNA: TGTGCCAGCAGTTTTACTACTGGTGAGCAGTTCTTC
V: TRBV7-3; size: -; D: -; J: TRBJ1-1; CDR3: CASSFSGVMDTEAFF; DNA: TGTGCCAGCAGCTTCTCCGGGGTTATGGACACTGAAGCTTTCTTT
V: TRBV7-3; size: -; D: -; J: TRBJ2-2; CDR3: CASSAVDTGELFF; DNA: TGTGCCAGCAGCGCGGTGGACACCGGGGAGCTGTTTTTT
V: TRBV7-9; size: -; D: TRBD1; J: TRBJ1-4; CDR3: CASSSGQPGEKLFF; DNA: TGTGCCAGCAGCTCGGGACAGCCTGGCGAAAAACTGTTTTTT
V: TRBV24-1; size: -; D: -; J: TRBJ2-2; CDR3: CATSDYGGGTGLSGELFF; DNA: TGTGCCACCAGTGATTACGGAGGAGGAACAGGGCTAAGCGGGGAGCTGTTTTTT
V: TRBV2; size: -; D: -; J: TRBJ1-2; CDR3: CASSEARQGGGYTF; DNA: TGTGCCAGCAGTGAAGCGCGTCAGGGAGGTGGCTACACCTTC
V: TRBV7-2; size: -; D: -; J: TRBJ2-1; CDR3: CASSSPAARSGNGEQFF; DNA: TGTGCCAGCAGCTCCCCGGCGGCTAGATCCGGCAATGGTGAGCAGTTCTTC
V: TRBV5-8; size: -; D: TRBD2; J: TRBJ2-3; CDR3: CASSDGTSEGDTQYF; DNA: TGTGCCAGCAGCGATGGGACTAGCGAGGGAGATACGCAGTATTTT
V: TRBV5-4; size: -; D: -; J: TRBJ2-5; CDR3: CASSSTEVETQYF; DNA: TGTGCCAGCAGCTCGACAGAAGTAGAGACCCAGTACTTC
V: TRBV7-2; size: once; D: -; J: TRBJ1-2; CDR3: CASSLPGGGGYTF; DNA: TGTGCCAGCAGCCTGCCCGGGGGGGGTGGCTACACCTTC
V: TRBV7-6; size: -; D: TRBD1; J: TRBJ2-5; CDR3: CASSPEAGGNQETQYF; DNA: TGTGCCAGCAGCCCCGAGGCAGGGGGCAACCAAGAGACCCAGTACTTC
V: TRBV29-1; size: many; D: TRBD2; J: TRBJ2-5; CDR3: CSVVTSGGETQYF; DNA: TGCAGCGTTGTGACTAGCGGAGGGGAGACCCAGTACTTC
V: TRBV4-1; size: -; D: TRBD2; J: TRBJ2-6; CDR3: CASSQVAGAGANVLTF; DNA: TGCGCCAGCAGCCAAGTAGCGGGGGCCGGGGCCAACGTCCTGACTTTC
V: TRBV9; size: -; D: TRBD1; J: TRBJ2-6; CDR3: CASSVDRGAPSGANVLTF; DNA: TGTGCCAGCAGCGTAGACAGGGGCGCCCCCTCTGGGGCCAACGTCCTGACTTTC
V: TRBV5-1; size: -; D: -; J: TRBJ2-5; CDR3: CASSFSQTQYF; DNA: TGCGCCAGCAGCTTTAGTCAGACCCAGTACTTC
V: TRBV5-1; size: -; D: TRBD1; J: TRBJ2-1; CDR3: CASSPDRVSYNEQFF; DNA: TGCGCCAGCAGCCCGGACAGGGTCTCCTACAATGAGCAGTTCTTC
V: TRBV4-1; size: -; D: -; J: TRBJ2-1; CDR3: CASSRTPLGDYNEQFF; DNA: TGCGCCAGCAGCCGGACTCCCCTAGGTGACTACAATGAGCAGTTCTTC
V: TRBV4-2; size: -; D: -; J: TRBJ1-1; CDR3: CASSQGGHDYTEAFF; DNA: TGTGCCAGCAGCCAAGGGGGACACGACTACACTGAAGCTTTCTTT
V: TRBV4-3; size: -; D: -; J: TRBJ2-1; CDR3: CASSQGARALSSYNEQFF; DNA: TGCGCCAGCAGCCAGGGGGCGAGAGCGTTGAGCTCCTACAATGAGCAGTTCTTC
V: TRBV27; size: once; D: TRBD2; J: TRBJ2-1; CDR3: CASSSGLSNEQFF; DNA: TGTGCCAGCAGTTCGGGACTATCCAATGAGCAGTTCTTC